Below, one T cell receptor (beta chain) is given with its context. Its antigen is still unknown. The entry originates in a study of cytomegalovirus exposure and HLA in healthy donors. Study-level points and caveats: Reported performance of the classifier showed diagnosis of cytomegalovirus status with high specificity and sensitivity. Common viral pathogens seemed, in a later analysis, to connect with several of the most significant clusters. Associated with HLA alleles at 0.05 false discovery rate in a later analysis were fewer than 20,000 TCR beta sequences.

Amplification used 60 Vbeta primers and 13 Jbeta primers. As processed by the authors: An analysis performed later counted about 80 million unique TCR beta chains (approximately 10 million of them shared). Data came from immunoSEQ multiplex PCR; TCRdb stores just in-frame clones and leaves some out. V and J calls plus clone size are reproduced from that table; the DNA served to infer D and trimming. Of under 150,000 clones listed, roughly four fifths are singletons. What was sequenced was PBMCs. The TCR originated in a man younger than 35 in good health and CMV-seronegative.

This chain's CDR3 is CASSRHQGSTDTQYF. The CDR3 bases are TGTGCCAGCTCACGCCACCAGGGTAGCACAGATACGCAGTATTTT. This chain connects TRBV18 to TRBJ2-3, with a possible D match to TRBD1 (5 bases). Germline CDR1 KGHSH, CDR2 LQKENI. The ends were cut back, 4 bases at V and 0 bases at J, with 11 bases in the middle. The CDR3 spans 15 residues.